The rows below give T cell receptor beta chains drawn from one sample of a study of metastatic and nonmetastatic thyroid tumors. MiXCR was used by TCRdb to re-call the PCR reads. Of 9,400 or so clones detected, approximately 33% appear once; the ten largest clones hold under 20%. The material sequenced was adjacent normal tissue. Source of these receptors: a female donor with papillary thyroid cancer or a benign thyroid nodule (not recorded which). Some clones in this sample may be carry-over from other donors' samples. CDR3s leave out the opening cysteine and the closing phenylalanine or tryptophan. Each record gives: CDR3 length, J gene, V gene, clone size, CDR3 protein. Clone size is given for some rows only: seen once, a few or many times, or a class if the clone is expanded.

12,TRBJ1-2,TRBV27,few,ASSYEGGYYGYT
11,TRBJ2-7,TRBV12-3/TRBV12-4,.,ASSLSPGWEQY
11,TRBJ1-4,TRBV20-1,.,SARSRTEEKLF
12,TRBJ1-2,TRBV5-1,medium-sized,ASSLEQRFYGYT
12,TRBJ2-3,TRBV7-2,few,ASSSYLRTDTQY
16,TRBJ1-1,TRBV19,medium-sized,ASSIGDRDRGPGTEAF
12,TRBJ1-5,TRBV2,.,ASSSGTRNQPQH
8,TRBJ1-2,TRBV20-1,few,SAGEFGYT
11,TRBJ2-1,TRBV10-3,.,AITGDTYNEQF
14,TRBJ1-5,TRBV24-1,medium-sized,ATSDNRRGSNQPQH
13,TRBJ1-6,TRBV5-6,.,ASSLWDMVDSPLH
14,TRBJ2-7,TRBV10-3,few,AISESGPGGYYEQY
12,TRBJ2-1,TRBV6-5,.,ASSSTGLAEKQF
13,TRBJ1-2,TRBV28,.,ASSFPERKNYGYT
11,TRBJ2-1,TRBV19,.,ASSMGTSNEQF
15,TRBJ1-1,TRBV9,.,ASSVVGQGHGDTEAF
11,TRBJ1-1,TRBV6-5,.,ASSYLGETEAF